This TCR beta chain emerged from a study of cytomegalovirus exposure and HLA in healthy donors. TCRdb's copy holds only in-frame clones and misses some; the assay was immunoSEQ multiplex PCR. The profile shows approximately 210,000 clones, roughly 88% of them singletons. Study results and limitations: Among TCR sequences, most were rare, though some public TCRs appeared in many donors. The tendency of first-cohort TCR clusters to co-occur in the roughly 120 validation repertoires was the finding of a later analysis.

The germline CDR1 and CDR2 sequences are MNHEY and SMNVEV (reference sequence). The CDR3 contains 13 residues. V was shortened by 8 bases and J by 5 bases, with 15 bases between the two germline ends. Worth noting for this clone: Its antigen is not identified.

The V and J genes are TRBV27 and TRBJ1-2; D is ambiguous. The sequencing sample was made of PBMCs. The receptor comes from a woman younger than 30 in good health and CMV-seronegative. The CDR3 DNA is TGTGCCAGCGGAACTTTGGGAGCTTATGGCTACACCTTC. It codes for CASGTLGAYGYTF.